The 9 T cell receptor beta chains presented below share a single source sample, sequenced in a study of OX40 agonist ivuxolimab in advanced cancers. Using immunoSEQ multiplex PCR, the repertoire was profiled, and TCRdb retains in-frame clones only, with some absent. The repertoire consists of almost 35,000 clones, with over 75% occurring once and the leading ten covering 9.5% to 13%. The sample consisted of CD4+ or CD8+ T cells sorted from blood, taken in a trial of the OX40 agonist ivuxolimab. These TCRs come from an adult with an advanced solid tumor such as melanoma, head and neck, liver or kidney cancer.

This chain joins TRBV7-7 and TRBJ2-2; D not certain. There are 13 residues in the CDR3. V was pared by 5 bases and J by 2 bases, with 6 bases between. Germline CDR1 SSHAT, CDR2 FNYEAQ (reference sequence). Here the CDR3 reads CASSRDNTGELFF. DNA of the CDR3: TGTGCCAGCAGCCGTGACAACACCGGGGAGCTGTTTTTT.

This clone was seen a few times. The chain links TRBV4-1 to TRBJ1-4, with D uncertain. Trimming shortened V by 6 bases and J by 3 bases, and 11 bases separated the two germline ends. This CDR3 contains 14 residues. From germline, CDR1 is MGHRA and CDR2 YSYEKL. The CDR3 sequence is CASRYEGSNEKLFF. CDR3 bases: TGCGCCAGCAGATACGAGGGATCTAATGAAAAACTGTTTTTT.

The gene calls are TRBV19 and TRBJ1-5; 7 positions agree with TRBD1. CDR3 length equals 15 residues. CDR1 and CDR2 from the germline V gene are LNHDA and SQIVND (reference sequence). V lost 5 bases to trimming and J lost 6 bases; unmatched junction nucleotides: 10. The CDR3 is CASSERQGSGQPQHF. The CDR3 DNA reads TGTGCCAGTAGTGAACGACAGGGCTCGGGTCAGCCCCAGCATTTT. Together with reference TRBV19 and TRBJ1-5, the CDR3 gives the full variable domain: DGGITQSPKYLFRKEGQNVTLSCEQNLNHDAMYWYRQDPGQGLRLIYYSQIVNDFQKGDIAEGYSVSREKKESFPLTVTSAQKNPTAFYLCASSERQGSGQPQHFGDGTRLSIL.

The CDR3 DNA sequence: TGTGCCAGCAGTTCTGCAAGGGGGGGCTCGACTGAAAAACTGTTTTTT. Protein sequence: CASSSARGGSTEKLFF. This chain joins TRBV5-4 and TRBJ1-4, with a weak D call TRBD1 (6 bases). CDR1 and CDR2 (germline): SGHNT, YYREEE (reference sequence). Trimming removed 5 bases at V and 7 bases at J, with 21 bases between. CDR3 length equals 16 residues.

The chain employs TRBV19 and TRBJ2-7; 13 bases agree with TRBD2. V lost 9 bases to trimming and J lost 5 bases; unmatched junction nucleotides: 10. Germline lookup yields CDR1 LNHDA and CDR2 SQIVND (reference sequence). CDR3 size: 15 residues. CDR3 DNA sequence: TGTGCCAGCAGCTTGGCGACTAGCGGGGGGAACGAGCAGTACTTC. Protein: CASSLATSGGNEQYF.

The chain recombines TRBV6-1 with TRBJ2-5, with D perhaps matching TRBD1 (5 bases). CDR1 MNHNS and CDR2 SASEGT come from the germline V gene. Trimming removed 7 bases at V and 7 bases at J, with 13 bases between. The CDR3 is 12 amino acids. CDR3 in DNA: TGTGCCAGCAACCCCGGCCAGGGGACCCAGTACTTC. As protein: CASNPGQGTQYF.

This clone has just a few counts. This chain joins TRBV11-2 and TRBJ2-1, with D possibly TRBD1 on 5 matching bases. The ends were cut back, 4 bases at V and 4 bases at J, with 14 bases in the middle. Germline assignment: CDR1 SGHAT and CDR2 FQNNGV. This CDR3 has 15 residues. The CDR3: CASSSWQGIYNEQFF. The CDR3 DNA reads as TGTGCCAGCAGCTCTTGGCAGGGAATTTACAATGAGCAGTTCTTC.

The chain has TRBV6-1 and TRBJ2-6, with D possibly being TRBD1 (6 bases). The germline CDR1 and CDR2 sequences are MNHNS and SASEGT. The CDR3 totals 13 residues. V lost 9 bases and J lost 2, with 8 bases in between. As DNA, the CDR3 is TGTGCCAGTACAGGGACTGGGGCCAACGTCCTGACTTTC. Amino acids: CASTGTGANVLTF.

V and J are TRBV7-2 and TRBJ2-7, with D possibly called TRBD1 or TRBD2 (5 bases each). V lost 2 bases to trimming and J lost 0 bases, with 11 bases between them. The CDR3 sequence is 15 residues long. Germline assignment: CDR1 SGHTA and CDR2 FQGNSA. The DNA of the CDR3 is TGTGCCAGCAGCTTAAGGGACGGATTCTCCTACGAGCAGTACTTC. Its protein is CASSLRDGFSYEQYF.